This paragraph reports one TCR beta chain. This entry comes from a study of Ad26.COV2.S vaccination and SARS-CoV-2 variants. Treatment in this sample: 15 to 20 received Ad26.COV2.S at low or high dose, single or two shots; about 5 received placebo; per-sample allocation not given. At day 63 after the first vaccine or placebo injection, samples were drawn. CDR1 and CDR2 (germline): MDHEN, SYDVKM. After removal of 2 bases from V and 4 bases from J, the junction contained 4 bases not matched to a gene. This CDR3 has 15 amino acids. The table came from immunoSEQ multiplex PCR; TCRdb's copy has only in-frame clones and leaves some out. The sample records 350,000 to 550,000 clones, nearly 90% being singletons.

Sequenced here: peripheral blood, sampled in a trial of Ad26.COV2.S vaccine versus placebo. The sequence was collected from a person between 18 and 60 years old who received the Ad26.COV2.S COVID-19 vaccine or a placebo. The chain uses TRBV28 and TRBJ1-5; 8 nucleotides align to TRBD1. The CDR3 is CASSLPTGGNQPQHF. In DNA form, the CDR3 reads TGTGCCAGCAGTTTACCAACAGGGGGGAATCAGCCCCAGCATTTT.